This TCR beta chain was identified during a study of CD8+ T cells in alopecia areata. Whole-study context: Severity was scored as percentage of affected scalp area in treated patients. Findings of the study overall: Clarity of TCR sharing across patients fell short of that in mice, possibly HLA-related.

Sequencing relied on a cDNA template that was reverse transcribed from extracted RNA. Sequencing was performed with immunoSEQ multiplex PCR; in TCRdb, only in-frame clones are kept and a portion is missing. The sample holds about 270,000 clones, 60% seen once. Germline CDR1 PRHDT, CDR2 FYEKMQ (reference sequence). Trimming shortened V by 0 bases and J by 3 bases, and 9 bases separated the two germline ends. The CDR3 has 14 amino acids. Concerning this clone: What it binds is not known.

Treatment meaning: oral pan-JAK inhibitor, 5-10 mg twice daily. The sequencing used CD4+ T cells sorted from blood, collected between weeks 51 and 52, from a patient treated with tofacitinib. V gene TRBV13 combines with J gene TRBJ2-7, with D possibly being TRBD1 (6 bases). This TCR was sampled from a human donor with alopecia areata. The DNA for the CDR3 is TGTGCCAGCAGCTTAGGACAGGGCTTCTACGAGCAGTACTTC. It yields the protein CASSLGQGFYEQYF.